This T cell receptor beta chain was sequenced for a study of blood T cell repertoires in COVID-19. This clone was seen a handful of times. In the study's own analysis: Reference gene primers were amplified, and this amplification served to estimate nucleated cell counts. The repertoire was sequenced with immunoSEQ multiplex PCR; TCRdb's copy has only in-frame clones and lacks some. V and J calls and clone size come straight from that table; D and trimming were deduced from the DNA. The sample lists a few hundred thousand clones, about 87% occurring once. Between the trimmed V and J ends, which lost 5 bases and 4 bases, there was a span of 11 bases. The CDR3 runs to 13 residues. In germline, CDR1 is SGHTA, CDR2 FQGNSA. Participants spanned ages roughly 18 to 95 years and resided in roughly 26 US areas. Participant reports of clinical history set cohort assignment. Recovered Cohort 3 donors showed two negative PCRs, clearance, or symptom resolution.

Material: PBMCs or T cells enriched from blood (not recorded which). This rearrangement joins TRBV7-2 to TRBJ1-1; D is unresolved. This TCR was recovered from a man younger than 40 who had recovered from COVID-19. CDR3 coding DNA: TGTGCCAGCAGCCCGATCGCGGGCACTGAAGCTTTCTTT. It encodes CASSPIAGTEAFF.